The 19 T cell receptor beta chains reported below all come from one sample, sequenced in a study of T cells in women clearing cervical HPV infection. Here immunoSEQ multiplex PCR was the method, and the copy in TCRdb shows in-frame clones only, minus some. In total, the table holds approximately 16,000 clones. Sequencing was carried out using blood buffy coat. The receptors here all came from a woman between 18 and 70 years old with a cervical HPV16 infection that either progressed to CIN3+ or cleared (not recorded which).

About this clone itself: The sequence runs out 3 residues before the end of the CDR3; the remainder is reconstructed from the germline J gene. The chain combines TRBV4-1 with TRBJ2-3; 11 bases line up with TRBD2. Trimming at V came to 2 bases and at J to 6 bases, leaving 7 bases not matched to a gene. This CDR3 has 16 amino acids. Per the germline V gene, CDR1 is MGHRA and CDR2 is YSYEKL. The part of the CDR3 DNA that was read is TGCGCCAGCAGCCAACTCAGGACTAGCGGGTCCGATACG. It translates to CASSQLRTSGSDT. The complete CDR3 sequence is CASSQLRTSGSDTQYF.

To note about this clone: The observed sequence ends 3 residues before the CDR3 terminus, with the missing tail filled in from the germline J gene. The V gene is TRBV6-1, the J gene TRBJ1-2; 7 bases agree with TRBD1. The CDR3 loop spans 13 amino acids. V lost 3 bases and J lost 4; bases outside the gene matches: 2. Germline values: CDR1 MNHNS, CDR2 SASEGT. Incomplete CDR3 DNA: TGTGCCAGCAGTGAGGGACAGCGCTATGGC. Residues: CASSEGQRYG. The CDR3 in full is CASSEGQRYGYTF.

The CDR3 reads CASSLSGYGNEQFF. The sequenced CDR3 bases are TGCGCCAGCAGCTTATCGGGGTATGGCAATGAG. J is TRBJ2-1 and V is TRBV5-1, with D possibly being TRBD2 (5 bases). The read terminates 3 residues before the CDR3 end, so the remaining end is supplied by the germline J gene. With 2 bases removed from V and 6 bases from J, the gap between germline ends came to 12 bases. The CDR3 totals 14 residues. Germline V lookup: CDR1 SGHRS, CDR2 YFSETQ.

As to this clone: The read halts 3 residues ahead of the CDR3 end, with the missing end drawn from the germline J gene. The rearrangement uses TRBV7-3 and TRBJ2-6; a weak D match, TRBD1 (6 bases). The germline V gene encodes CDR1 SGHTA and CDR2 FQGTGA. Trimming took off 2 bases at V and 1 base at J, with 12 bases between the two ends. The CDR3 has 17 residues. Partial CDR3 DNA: TGTGCCAGCAGCTTAGCTGGGGGCTTTTCTGGGGCCAACGTC. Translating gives CASSLAGGFSGANV. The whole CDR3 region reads CASSLAGGFSGANVLTF.

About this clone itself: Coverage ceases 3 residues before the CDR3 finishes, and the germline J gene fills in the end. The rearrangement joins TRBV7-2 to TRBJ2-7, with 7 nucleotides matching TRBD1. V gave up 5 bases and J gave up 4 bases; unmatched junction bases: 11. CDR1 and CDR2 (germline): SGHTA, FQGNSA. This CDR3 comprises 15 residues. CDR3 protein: CASSQDREWAYEQYF. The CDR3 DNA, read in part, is TGTGCCAGCAGCCAAGACAGGGAATGGGCTTACGAG.

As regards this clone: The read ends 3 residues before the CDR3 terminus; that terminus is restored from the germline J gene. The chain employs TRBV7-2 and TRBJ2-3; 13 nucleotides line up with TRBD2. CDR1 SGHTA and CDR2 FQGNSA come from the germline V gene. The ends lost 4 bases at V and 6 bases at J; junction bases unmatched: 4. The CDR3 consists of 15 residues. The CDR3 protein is CASSSTGLAGDTQYF. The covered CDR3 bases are TGTGCCAGCAGCTCTACGGGACTAGCGGGGGATACG. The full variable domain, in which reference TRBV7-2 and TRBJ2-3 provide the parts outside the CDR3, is GAGVSQSPSNKVTEKGKDVELRCDPISGHTALYWYRQSLGQGLEFLIYFQGNSAPDKSGLPSDRFSAERTGGSVSTLTIQRTQQEDSAVYLCASSSTGLAGDTQYFGPGTRLTVL.

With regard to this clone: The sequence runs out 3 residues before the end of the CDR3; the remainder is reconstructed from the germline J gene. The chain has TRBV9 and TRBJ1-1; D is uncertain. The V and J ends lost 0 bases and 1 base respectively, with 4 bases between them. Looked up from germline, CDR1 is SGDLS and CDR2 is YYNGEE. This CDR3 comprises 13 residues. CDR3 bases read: TGTGCCAGCAGCGTAGGGGCGAACACTGAA. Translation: CASSVGANTE. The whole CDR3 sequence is CASSVGANTEAFF.

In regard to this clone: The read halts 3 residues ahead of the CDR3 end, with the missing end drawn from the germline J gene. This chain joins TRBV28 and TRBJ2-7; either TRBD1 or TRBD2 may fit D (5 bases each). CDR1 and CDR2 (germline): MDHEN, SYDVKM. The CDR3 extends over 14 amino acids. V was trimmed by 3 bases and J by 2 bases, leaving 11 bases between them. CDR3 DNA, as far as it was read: TGTGCCAGCAGTTTTGCAGGGAGAGCCTACGAG. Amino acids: CASSFAGRAYE. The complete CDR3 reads CASSFAGRAYEQYF.

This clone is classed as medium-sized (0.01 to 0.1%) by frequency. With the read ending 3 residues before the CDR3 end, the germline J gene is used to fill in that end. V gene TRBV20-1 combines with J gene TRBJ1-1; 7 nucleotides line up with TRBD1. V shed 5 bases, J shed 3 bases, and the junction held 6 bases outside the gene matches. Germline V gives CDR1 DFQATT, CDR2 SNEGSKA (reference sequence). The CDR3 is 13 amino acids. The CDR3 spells CSARRDRYTEAFF. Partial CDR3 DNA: TGCAGTGCTCGCCGGGACAGATACACTGAA.

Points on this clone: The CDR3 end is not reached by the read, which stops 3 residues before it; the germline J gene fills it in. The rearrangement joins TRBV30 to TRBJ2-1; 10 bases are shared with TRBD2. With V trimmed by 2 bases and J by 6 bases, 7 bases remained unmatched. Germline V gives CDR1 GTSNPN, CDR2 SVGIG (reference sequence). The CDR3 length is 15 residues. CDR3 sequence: CAWSISGRTLNEQFF. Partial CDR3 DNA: TGTGCCTGGAGTATTAGCGGGAGGACTCTCAATGAG.

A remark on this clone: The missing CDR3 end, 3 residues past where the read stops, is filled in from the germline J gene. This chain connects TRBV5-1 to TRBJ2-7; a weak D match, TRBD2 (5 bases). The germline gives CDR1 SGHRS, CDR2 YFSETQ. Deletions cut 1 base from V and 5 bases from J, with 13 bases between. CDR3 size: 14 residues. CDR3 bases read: TGCGCCAGCAGCTTGTCGGGGTCGATCAACGAG. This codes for CASSLSGSINE. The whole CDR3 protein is CASSLSGSINEQYF.

The CDR3 bases that were read are TGCGCCAGCAGCTTGGACGCGACAGGGAACGAG. This codes for CASSLDATGNE. The full CDR3 protein is CASSLDATGNEQYF. The chain joins TRBV5-1 to TRBJ2-7; TRBD1 matches at 7 bases. From the germline J gene comes the end of the CDR3, since the read stops 3 residues before it. The J segment lost 5 bases and the V segment lost 0 bases, leaving 5 bases of the junction unmatched. Germline V gene data show CDR1 as SGHRS and CDR2 as YFSETQ. This CDR3 region has 14 residues.

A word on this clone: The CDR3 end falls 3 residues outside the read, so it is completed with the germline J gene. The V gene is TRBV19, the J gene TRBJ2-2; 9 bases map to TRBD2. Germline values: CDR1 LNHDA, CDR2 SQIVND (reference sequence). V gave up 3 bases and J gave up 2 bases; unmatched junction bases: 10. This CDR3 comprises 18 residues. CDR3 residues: CASSMFGRGGTNTGELFF. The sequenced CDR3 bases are TGTGCCAGTAGTATGTTCGGGCGGGGGGGGACTAACACCGGGGAG. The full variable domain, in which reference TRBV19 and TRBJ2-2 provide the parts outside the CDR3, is DGGITQSPKYLFRKEGQNVTLSCEQNLNHDAMYWYRQDPGQGLRLIYYSQIVNDFQKGDIAEGYSVSREKKESFPLTVTSAQKNPTAFYLCASSMFGRGGTNTGELFFGEGSRLTVL.

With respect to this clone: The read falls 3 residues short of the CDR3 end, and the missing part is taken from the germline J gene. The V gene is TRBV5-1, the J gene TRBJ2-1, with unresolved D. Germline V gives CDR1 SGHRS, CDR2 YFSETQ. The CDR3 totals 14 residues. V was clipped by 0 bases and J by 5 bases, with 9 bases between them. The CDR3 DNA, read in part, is TGCGCCAGCAGCTTGGTTTCTAGGAACAATGAG. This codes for CASSLVSRNNE. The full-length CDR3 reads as CASSLVSRNNEQFF.

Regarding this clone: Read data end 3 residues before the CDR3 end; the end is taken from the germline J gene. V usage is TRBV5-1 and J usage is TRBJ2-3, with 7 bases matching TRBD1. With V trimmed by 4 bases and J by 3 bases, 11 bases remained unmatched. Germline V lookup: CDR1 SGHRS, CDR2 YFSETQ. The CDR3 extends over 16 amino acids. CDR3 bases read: TGCGCCAGCAGCGATAACCCGGGACAGATAACAGATACG. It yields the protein CASSDNPGQITDT. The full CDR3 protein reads CASSDNPGQITDTQYF.

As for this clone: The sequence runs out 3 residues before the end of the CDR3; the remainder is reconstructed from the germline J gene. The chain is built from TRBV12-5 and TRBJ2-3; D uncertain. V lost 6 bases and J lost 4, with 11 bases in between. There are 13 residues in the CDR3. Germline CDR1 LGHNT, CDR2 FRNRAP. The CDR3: CASGPPSSDTQYF. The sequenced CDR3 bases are TGTGCTAGTGGCCCCCCCAGTTCAGATACG.

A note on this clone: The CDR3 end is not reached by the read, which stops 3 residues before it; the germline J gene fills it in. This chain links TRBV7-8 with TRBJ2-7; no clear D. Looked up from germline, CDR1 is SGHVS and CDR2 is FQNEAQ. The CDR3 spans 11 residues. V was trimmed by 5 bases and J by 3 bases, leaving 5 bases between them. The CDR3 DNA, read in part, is TGTGCCAGCAGCCCCAACTACGAG. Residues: CASSPNYE. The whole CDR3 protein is CASSPNYEQYF.

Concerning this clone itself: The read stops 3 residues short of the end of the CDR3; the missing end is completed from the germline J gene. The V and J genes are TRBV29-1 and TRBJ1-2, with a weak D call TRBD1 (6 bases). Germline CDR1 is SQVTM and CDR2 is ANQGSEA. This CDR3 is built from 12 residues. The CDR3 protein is CSVTPPDRGYTF. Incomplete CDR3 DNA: TGCAGCGTTACCCCACCCGACAGGGGC.

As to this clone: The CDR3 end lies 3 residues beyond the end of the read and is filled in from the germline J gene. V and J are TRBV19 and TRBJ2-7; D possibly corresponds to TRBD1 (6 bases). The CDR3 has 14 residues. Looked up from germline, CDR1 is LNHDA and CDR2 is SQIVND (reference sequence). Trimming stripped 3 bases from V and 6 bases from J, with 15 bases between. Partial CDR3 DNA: TGTGCCAGTAGTATTCGGGTGACAGGACCCGAG. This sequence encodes CASSIRVTGPE. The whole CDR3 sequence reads CASSIRVTGPEQYF.